Below, 16 T cell receptor beta chains from the same sample are listed, as sequenced in a study of shared clonotypes between healthy human individuals. This table comes from immunoSEQ multiplex PCR, and its TCRdb copy is limited to in-frame clones, with some not included. This sample has a few hundred thousand clones, with less than 85% found just once. Sequenced: memory CD4+ T cells sorted from blood. Noted subset: CD45RA-negative fraction. All receptors derive from a man younger than 40 in good health.

The chain joins TRBV5-1 to TRBJ2-5; D not certain. V gave up 5 bases and J gave up 2 bases, with 16 bases separating them. Per the germline V gene, CDR1 is SGHRS and CDR2 is YFSETQ. The CDR3 runs to 15 residues. This CDR3 reads CASRPIGKLQETQYF. Here the CDR3 DNA reads TGCGCCAGCAGGCCGATTGGAAAGCTACAAGAGACCCAGTACTTC.

This clone has only a few counts. CDR3 DNA sequence: TGTGCCACCAGCCCACGGACTAGCCTAACGCTATACAATGAGCAGTTCTTC. Protein sequence: CATSPRTSLTLYNEQFF. The chain recombines TRBV15 with TRBJ2-1, with 8 bases identical to TRBD2. The CDR3 covers 17 residues. The trim removed 5 bases at V and 4 bases at J, leaving 13 bases unmatched. Per germline, CDR1 LNHNV and CDR2 YYDKDF (reference sequence).

The chain uses TRBV30 and TRBJ1-2; 7 bases are a match to TRBD1. Germline CDR1 reads GTSNPN; CDR2 reads SVGIG (reference sequence). This CDR3 comprises 14 residues. V shed 2 bases, J shed 4 bases, and the junction held 7 bases outside the gene matches. The CDR3 spells CAWSPRGTTYGYTF. The CDR3 coding sequence is TGTGCCTGGAGTCCCAGGGGGACTACCTATGGCTACACCTTC.

J is TRBJ2-5 and V is TRBV9; a weak D match, TRBD2 (6 bases). This CDR3 is built from 16 residues. Deletions cut 1 base from V and 5 bases from J, with 18 bases between. Germline CDR1 reads SGDLS; CDR2 reads YYNGEE. This CDR3 is CASSVLGLGGSETQYF. CDR3 bases: TGTGCCAGCAGCGTACTGGGTTTGGGGGGAAGTGAGACCCAGTACTTC.

The chain employs TRBV6-1 and TRBJ2-7; TRBD1 is a possible D gene (6 bases). CDR1 and CDR2 from the germline V gene are MNHNS and SASEGT. The CDR3 is 15 residues long. Trimming cost V 7 bases and J 3 bases, with 19 bases left between them. CDR3 in DNA: TGTGCCAGCAATCCCCCAGGGACAAACCACTACGAGCAGTACTTC. Its protein is CASNPPGTNHYEQYF.

The chain carries TRBV11-2 and TRBJ2-1; weak D call: TRBD2 (6 bases). The CDR3 is 18 residues long. Trimming left V 0 bases short and J 3 bases short, with 18 bases between. The germline V gene has CDR1 SGHAT and CDR2 FQNNGV. The CDR3 loop is CASSLEGRFGGIYNEQFF. The DNA of the CDR3 is TGTGCCAGCAGCTTAGAGGGCCGTTTTGGAGGGATCTACAATGAGCAGTTCTTC. The full variable domain, completed using reference TRBV11-2 and TRBJ2-1, is EAGVAQSPRYKIIEKRQSVAFWCNPISGHATLYWYQQILGQGPKLLIQFQNNGVVDDSQLPKDRFSAERLKGVDSTLKIQPAKLEDSAVYLCASSLEGRFGGIYNEQFFGPGTRLTVL.

V gene TRBV5-1 combines with J gene TRBJ2-2, with 8 bases identical to TRBD1. The CDR3 runs to 13 residues. Trimming took 4 bases from V and 6 from J; bases not matched to a gene: 2. Germline assignment: CDR1 SGHRS and CDR2 YFSETQ. CDR3 nucleotide sequence: TGCGCCAGCAGCCCGACAGGGGCCGGGGAGCTGTTTTTT. This gives the protein CASSPTGAGELFF.

This clone was counted many times. This chain uses TRBV19 with TRBJ1-5; D not certain. Per germline, CDR1 LNHDA and CDR2 SQIVND (reference sequence). The CDR3 covers 17 residues. V lost 2 bases and J lost 2, with 16 bases in between. This CDR3 is CASSISAGVFGNQPQHF. The CDR3 region has the DNA TGTGCCAGTAGTATAAGCGCTGGAGTTTTTGGCAATCAGCCCCAGCATTTT.

This clone has only one observation. This chain links TRBV10-1 with TRBJ2-7; the match to TRBD1 covers 10 bases. With 6 bases clipped from V and 5 bases from J, the junction kept 13 bases outside the gene matches. The germline V gene encodes CDR1 WNHNN and CDR2 SYGVQD (reference sequence). The CDR3 runs 16 residues. The CDR3 DNA sequence: TGCGCCAGCAGGCCCACGGGACAGGGGATTCCCCACGAGCAGTACTTC. Protein product: CASRPTGQGIPHEQYF.

V usage is TRBV11-2 and J usage is TRBJ2-7; D is possibly TRBD2 (5 bases). The CDR3 has 15 amino acids. Per germline, CDR1 SGHAT and CDR2 FQNNGV. V shed 5 bases and J shed 0 bases, with 14 bases lying between them. The CDR3 spells CASSPPLGSSYEQYF. The CDR3, as DNA: TGTGCCAGCAGCCCTCCCCTGGGGAGCTCCTACGAGCAGTACTTC.

The V and J genes are TRBV29-1 and TRBJ2-7, with D possibly being TRBD1 (5 bases). This CDR3 comprises 12 residues. Trimming stripped 4 bases from V and 3 bases from J, with 10 bases between. Germline lookup yields CDR1 SQVTM and CDR2 ANQGSEA. The CDR3 region is CSVGKGIYEQYF. The CDR3 DNA sequence: TGCAGCGTTGGGAAGGGGATCTACGAGCAGTACTTC.

The V call is TRBV9, the J call TRBJ2-1, with TRBD2 matching over 7 bases. V dropped 4 bases and J dropped 9; count of bases not matched to a gene: 13. Per germline, CDR1 SGDLS and CDR2 YYNGEE. The CDR3 has 15 residues. CDR3 protein: CASSTTRDYFAEQFF. CDR3 nucleotide sequence: TGTGCCAGCAGCACTACCCGGGACTACTTCGCTGAGCAGTTCTTC.

This rearrangement joins TRBV29-1 to TRBJ2-5; 7 bases are a match to TRBD1. The junction had 7 bases not matched to a gene; V was cut back by 8 bases and J by 1 base. This CDR3 contains 13 residues. Germline-derived CDR1 and CDR2 are SQVTM and ANQGSEA. CDR3 sequence reads: CSFRQGAQETQYF. Written as DNA, the CDR3 is TGCAGCTTCCGACAGGGAGCCCAAGAGACCCAGTACTTC.

This clone was found a few times. The gene calls are TRBV4-1 and TRBJ1-5; D not certain. Germline CDR1 reads MGHRA; CDR2 reads YSYEKL. The CDR3 loop spans 16 amino acids. Trimming removed 1 base at V and 2 bases at J, with 12 bases between. The CDR3 nucleotides read TGCGCCAGCAGCCAAGGGGCAGCTAGTGGCAATCAGCCCCAGCATTTT. It translates to CASSQGAASGNQPQHF.

The chain carries TRBV7-9 and TRBJ1-1, with unresolved D. The V gene's germline CDR1 is SEHNR and CDR2 FQNEAQ (reference sequence). V lost 1 base, J lost 5 bases, and 8 bases lay in between. The CDR3 is 13 residues long. The CDR3 DNA sequence: TGTGCCAGCAGCTTAGAGGGCGAAACTGAAGCTTTCTTT. It translates to CASSLEGETEAFF.

This clone showed up just a few times. The chain has TRBV18 and TRBJ2-5; possible D gene TRBD1, 6 bases. The CDR3 sequence is 14 residues long. Germline V gene sequence: CDR1 KGHSH, CDR2 LQKENI. Deletions cut 4 bases from V and 0 bases from J, with 9 bases between. For the CDR3, the DNA is TGTGCCAGCTCACATAACAGGGACCAAGAGACCCAGTACTTC. It translates to CASSHNRDQETQYF.